This record looks at one T cell receptor beta chain sequence and its context. Assay used: immunoSEQ multiplex PCR; TCRdb lists only in-frame clones, some missing. The top ten clones hold nearly 8% of a sample with under 200,000 clones, about 85% of them seen once. These data belong to a study of blood T cell repertoires in COVID-19. Looked up from germline, CDR1 is LGHDT and CDR2 is YNNKEL (reference sequence). The CDR3 totals 17 residues. The V end was cut by 0 bases, the J end by 0 bases, with 14 bases between. The chain links TRBV3-1 (or the pseudogene TRBV3-2) to TRBJ1-1; a possible D gene is TRBD1 (5 bases). Input material: PBMCs or T cells enriched from blood (not recorded which). The receptor was isolated from a woman between 45 and 65 years old who had recovered from COVID-19. This CDR3 is CASSQDRAGRLNTEAFF. The CDR3 bases are TGTGCCAGCAGCCAAGATAGAGCAGGGCGTTTGAACACTGAAGCTTTCTTT.